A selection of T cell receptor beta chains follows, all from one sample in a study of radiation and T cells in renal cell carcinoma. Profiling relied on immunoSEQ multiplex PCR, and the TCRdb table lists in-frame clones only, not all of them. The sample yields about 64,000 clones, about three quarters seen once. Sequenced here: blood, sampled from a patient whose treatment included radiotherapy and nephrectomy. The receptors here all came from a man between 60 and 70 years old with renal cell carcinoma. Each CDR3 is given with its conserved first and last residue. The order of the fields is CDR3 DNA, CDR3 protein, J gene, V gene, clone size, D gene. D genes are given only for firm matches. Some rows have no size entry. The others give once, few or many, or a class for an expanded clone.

TGTGCCAGTAGTCCCCGGGGCAGGGAGACCGGGGAGCTGTTTTTT,CASSPRGRETGELFF,TRBJ2-2,TRBV19,once,-
TGTGCCAGTACAGCGCGGGTGACCGGGGAGCTGTTTTTT,CASTARVTGELFF,TRBJ2-2,TRBV19,-,-
TGTGCCAGCTCGTACACCGGGACAGGAGGGGGGATAGTTATGAACACTGAAGCTTTCTTT,CASSYTGTGGGIVMNTEAFF,TRBJ1-1,TRBV18,-,TRBD1
TGTGCCAGCAGCCAAAGCGGGAGTTCAGGGGCCAACGTCCTGACTTTC,CASSQSGSSGANVLTF,TRBJ2-6,TRBV11-3,-,TRBD2
TGTGCCAGCAGTGACTTCCGCGAGGGGGGGACTCAGAACACTGAAGCTTTCTTT,CASSDFREGGTQNTEAFF,TRBJ1-1,TRBV6-4,-,-
TGTGCCAGCAGCTATATTGAGGGGGAAAAACTGTTTTTT,CASSYIEGEKLFF,TRBJ1-4,TRBV7-9,-,-
TGCGCCAGCAGCCAAGACCCTCAGGAGTACGAGCAGTACTTC,CASSQDPQEYEQYF,TRBJ2-7,TRBV4-3,once,-
TGCGCCAGCAGGAGGACAGGTCTTTCCTACGAGCAGTACTTC,CASRRTGLSYEQYF,TRBJ2-7,TRBV10-2,-,TRBD1
TGTGCCAGCAGTTCTCCGGGACAGGGGGCGTATGGCTACACCTTC,CASSSPGQGAYGYTF,TRBJ1-2,TRBV6-5,-,TRBD1
TGTGCCAGCAGCTTGGATCAGGGGGCGGATTTGGTAGATACGCAGTATTTT,CASSLDQGADLVDTQYF,TRBJ2-3,TRBV5-4,-,TRBD1